These 12 T cell receptor beta chains were sequenced from one sample in a study of CD8+ T cells in alopecia areata. Investigators isolated RNA and reverse transcribed it into cDNA to act as the sequencing template. Here immunoSEQ multiplex PCR was the method, and the copy in TCRdb shows in-frame clones only, minus some. The data hold under 250,000 clones, with 57% observed a single time. Material: CD4+ T cells sorted from blood, obtained at week 0. Receptor source: a human donor with alopecia areata.

The chain uses TRBV29-1 and TRBJ1-1, with D possibly TRBD1 on 6 matching bases. Germline-derived CDR1 and CDR2 are SQVTM and ANQGSEA. The CDR3 has 13 amino acids. The CDR3 DNA sequence: TGCAGTGGAGGGGGGTTAATGAACACTGAAGCTTTCTTT. It is translated as CSGGGLMNTEAFF.

This clone showed up just a few times. The V call is TRBV30, the J call TRBJ1-3, with D hard to call. The germline V and J ends were trimmed by 2 bases and 0 bases, with 14 bases remaining between them. This CDR3 comprises 16 residues. Per germline, CDR1 GTSNPN and CDR2 SVGIG (reference sequence). The CDR3 DNA is TGTGCCTGGAGTAGTATGGGGATGGTCTCTGGAAACACCATATATTTT. It codes for CAWSSMGMVSGNTIYF.

The rearrangement uses TRBV30 and TRBJ2-7, with D perhaps matching TRBD1 (6 bases). The CDR3 consists of 14 residues. Trimming left V 1 base short and J 3 bases short, with 13 bases between. CDR1 and CDR2 from the germline V gene are GTSNPN and SVGIG (reference sequence). This chain's CDR3 is CAWSAGRTVYEQYF. Here the CDR3 DNA reads TGTGCCTGGAGTGCCGGGCGGACAGTCTACGAGCAGTACTTC.

V usage is TRBV6-6 and J usage is TRBJ1-4, with D perhaps matching TRBD1 (5 bases). Trimming left V 6 bases short and J 6 bases short, with 17 bases between. The CDR3 totals 15 residues. CDR1 is MNHNY, CDR2 SVGAGI, per germline (reference sequence). CDR3 residues: CASRPGRLQDEKLFF. In DNA, the CDR3 is TGTGCCAGCAGGCCGGGACGGCTACAGGATGAAAAACTGTTTTTT.

The chain couples TRBV6-5 to TRBJ2-7; D possibly uses TRBD1 or TRBD2 (5 bases each). The CDR3 has 16 amino acids. V shed 2 bases and J shed 0 bases, with 14 bases lying between them. Germline-derived CDR1 and CDR2 are MNHEY and SVGAGI. CDR3 nucleotides: TGTGCCAGCAGTTACCGTCGGGGCCAGCCCTCCTACGAGCAGTACTTC. This translates into CASSYRRGQPSYEQYF.

This clone was counted between two and nine times. This chain joins TRBV10-3 and TRBJ2-1; either TRBD1 or TRBD2 may fit D (5 bases each). Trimming took off 6 bases at V and 7 bases at J, with 13 bases between the two ends. Germline V gives CDR1 ENHRY, CDR2 SYGVKD. The CDR3 consists of 13 residues. The CDR3 DNA follows: TGTGCCATCAGCACCGGGACCGCAAATGAGCAGTTCTTC. As protein: CAISTGTANEQFF.

The genes are TRBV5-6 and TRBJ1-6; 7 bases map to TRBD1. Germline CDR1 is SGHDT and CDR2 is YYEEEE. This CDR3 spans 14 amino acids. The ends lost 5 bases at V and 11 bases at J; junction bases unmatched: 10. Here the CDR3 DNA reads TGTGCCAGCAGGCGGACAGGCGCCAGGGCACCCCTCCACTTT. Translated: CASRRTGARAPLHF.

The genes are TRBV7-9 and TRBJ1-6; D is ambiguous. Germline CDR1 SEHNR, CDR2 FQNEAQ (reference sequence). Trimming stripped 5 bases from V and 7 bases from J, with 12 bases between. This CDR3 contains 14 residues. This CDR3 is CASSPITANSPLHF. The CDR3, as DNA: TGTGCCAGCAGCCCGATTACAGCAAATTCACCCCTCCACTTT.

The chain couples TRBV20-1 to TRBJ2-3; D gene ambiguous. In germline, CDR1 is DFQATT, CDR2 SNEGSKA (reference sequence). Trimming shortened V by 3 bases and J by 6 bases, and 7 bases separated the two germline ends. The CDR3 loop spans 11 amino acids. The CDR3 reads CSARFEDTQYF. Written as DNA, the CDR3 is TGCAGTGCTAGGTTTGAGGATACGCAGTATTTT.

The chain has TRBV27 and TRBJ1-4; 10 positions agree with TRBD1. V was pared by 1 base and J by 0 bases, with 5 bases of the junction left unmatched. This CDR3 region has 18 residues. The germline V gene encodes CDR1 MNHEY and CDR2 SMNVEV (reference sequence). The CDR3 region is CASSLFGDRGATNEKLFF. The CDR3 nucleotides read TGTGCCAGCAGTTTATTTGGGGACAGGGGCGCAACTAATGAAAAACTGTTTTTT.

This clone has only a few counts. The V call is TRBV7-2, the J call TRBJ2-1; 10 bases fit TRBD1. Germline assignment: CDR1 SGHTA and CDR2 FQGNSA. The CDR3 is 16 amino acids. Unmatched junction bases numbered 9, after V lost 6 bases and J lost 4 bases. CDR3 in amino acids: CASRGNDRGLYNEQFF. CDR3 in DNA: TGTGCCAGCAGAGGAAACGACAGGGGGCTATACAATGAGCAGTTCTTC.

This clone was recorded only once. The chain combines TRBV25-1 with TRBJ2-1, with D maybe TRBD2 (5 bases). The germline V gene has CDR1 MGHDK and CDR2 SYGVNS. This CDR3 is 16 amino acids long. Trimming removed 2 bases from V and 6 bases from J, with 17 bases in between. DNA for the CDR3: TGTGCCAGCAGTGAAAGGTCGATCGGGGTTCGCAATGAGCAGTTCTTC. Translation: CASSERSIGVRNEQFF.